Below, one T cell receptor (beta chain) is given with its context. Its target is unknown. Use of 60 Vbeta and 13 Jbeta primers characterized the PCR. In the original workflow: The authors later counted 70 million to 85 million unique TCR beta chains, some 9.9 million of them shared. Data came from immunoSEQ multiplex PCR; TCRdb stores just in-frame clones and leaves some out. Clone size and V and J calls were adopted from that table, with D and trimming inferred from the DNA. The sample shows approximately 130,000 clones, roughly 8.8% of them seen only once. Looked up from germline, CDR1 is LNHDA and CDR2 is SQIVND (reference sequence). The CDR3 runs 16 residues. V shed 3 bases, J shed 2 bases, and the junction held 6 bases outside the gene matches. The data originate from a study of cytomegalovirus exposure and HLA in healthy donors. Study conclusions and caveats: In terms of immune exposure information, only CMV serostatus was available. About 87% or about 30% of the time was how often most TCR beta V segments were productive, according to an earlier analysis.

This clonotype was obtained from a woman aged 40-49 years in good health and CMV-seropositive. Sequenced input: PBMCs. The gene calls are TRBV19 and TRBJ2-5; 10 bases map to TRBD1. The CDR3 loop reads CASSIKGQGIQETQYF. Written as DNA, the CDR3 is TGTGCCAGTAGTATCAAGGGACAGGGGATTCAAGAGACCCAGTACTTC.